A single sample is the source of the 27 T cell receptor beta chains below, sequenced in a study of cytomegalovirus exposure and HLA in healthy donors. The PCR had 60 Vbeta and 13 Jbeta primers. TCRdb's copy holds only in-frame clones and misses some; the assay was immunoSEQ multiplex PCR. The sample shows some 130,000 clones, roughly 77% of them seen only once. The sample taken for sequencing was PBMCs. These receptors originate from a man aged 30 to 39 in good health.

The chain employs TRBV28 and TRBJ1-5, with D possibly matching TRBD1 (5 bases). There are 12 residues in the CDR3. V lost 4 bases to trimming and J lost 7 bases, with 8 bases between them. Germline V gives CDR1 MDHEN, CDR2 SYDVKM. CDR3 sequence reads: CASSSGLQPQHF. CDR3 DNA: TGTGCCAGCAGTTCAGGGTTGCAGCCCCAGCATTTT.

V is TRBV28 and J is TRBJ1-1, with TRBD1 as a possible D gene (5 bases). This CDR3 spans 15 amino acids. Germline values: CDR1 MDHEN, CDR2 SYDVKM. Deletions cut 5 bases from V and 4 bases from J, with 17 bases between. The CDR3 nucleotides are TGTGCCAGCAGTGTTGGGGGGGGAGGGAGCACTGAAGCTTTCTTT. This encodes CASSVGGGGSTEAFF.

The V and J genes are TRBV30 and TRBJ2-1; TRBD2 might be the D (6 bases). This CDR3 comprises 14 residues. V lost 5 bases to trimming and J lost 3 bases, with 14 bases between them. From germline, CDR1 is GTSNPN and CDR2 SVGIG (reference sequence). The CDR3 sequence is CAWRDGGNYNEQFF. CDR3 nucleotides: TGTGCCTGGCGGGATGGGGGGAACTACAATGAGCAGTTCTTC.

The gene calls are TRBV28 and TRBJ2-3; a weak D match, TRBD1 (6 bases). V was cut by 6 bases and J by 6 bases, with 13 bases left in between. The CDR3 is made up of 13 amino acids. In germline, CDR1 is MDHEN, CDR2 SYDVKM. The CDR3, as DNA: TGTGCCAGCAGGATGGGGGCTTGGGATACGCAGTATTTT. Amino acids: CASRMGAWDTQYF.

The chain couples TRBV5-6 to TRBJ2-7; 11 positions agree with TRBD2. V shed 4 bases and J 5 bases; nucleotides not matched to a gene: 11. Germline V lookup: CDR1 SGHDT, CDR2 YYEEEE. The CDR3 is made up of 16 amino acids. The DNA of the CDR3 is TGTGCCAGCAGCCCCCTGGTAGCGGGAGGGCTGAACGAGCAGTACTTC. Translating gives CASSPLVAGGLNEQYF.

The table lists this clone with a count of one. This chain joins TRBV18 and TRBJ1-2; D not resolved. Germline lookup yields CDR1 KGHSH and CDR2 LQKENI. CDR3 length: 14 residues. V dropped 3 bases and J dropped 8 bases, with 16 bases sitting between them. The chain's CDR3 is CASSPVDGGIGYTF. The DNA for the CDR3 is TGTGCCAGCTCACCCGTAGACGGAGGGATCGGCTACACCTTC.

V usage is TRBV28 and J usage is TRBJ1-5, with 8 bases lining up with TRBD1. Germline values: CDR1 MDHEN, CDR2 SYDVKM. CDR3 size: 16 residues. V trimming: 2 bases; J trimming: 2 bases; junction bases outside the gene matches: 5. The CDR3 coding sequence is TGTGCCAGCAGTTTACTATACAGGGGGGGCAATCAGCCCCAGCATTTT. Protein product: CASSLLYRGGNQPQHF.

The CDR3 region is CASSRIPGVGNIQYF. The DNA of the CDR3 is TGTGCCAGCAGCCGCATACCGGGAGTGGGAAACATTCAGTACTTC. The gene calls are TRBV7-3 and TRBJ2-4, with D possibly TRBD2 on 6 matching bases. The CDR3 totals 15 residues. CDR1 and CDR2 from the germline V gene are SGHTA and FQGTGA. V was clipped by 5 bases and J by 6 bases, with 17 bases between them.

For the CDR3, the DNA is TGCGCCAGCAGCCAAGCGACGCAGGGTGAAGCTTTCTTT. It codes for CASSQATQGEAFF. This chain joins TRBV4-1 and TRBJ1-1, with D perhaps matching TRBD1 (5 bases). With 1 base removed from V and 7 bases from J, the gap between germline ends came to 10 bases. There are 13 residues in the CDR3. CDR1 and CDR2 from the germline V gene are MGHRA and YSYEKL.

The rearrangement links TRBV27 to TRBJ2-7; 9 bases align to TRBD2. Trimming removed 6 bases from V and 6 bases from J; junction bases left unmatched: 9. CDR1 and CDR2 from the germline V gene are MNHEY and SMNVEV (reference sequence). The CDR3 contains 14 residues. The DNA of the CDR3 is TGTGCCAGCAGCAATGCGGGAGGGAGGGCCGAGCAGTACTTC. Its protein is CASSNAGGRAEQYF.

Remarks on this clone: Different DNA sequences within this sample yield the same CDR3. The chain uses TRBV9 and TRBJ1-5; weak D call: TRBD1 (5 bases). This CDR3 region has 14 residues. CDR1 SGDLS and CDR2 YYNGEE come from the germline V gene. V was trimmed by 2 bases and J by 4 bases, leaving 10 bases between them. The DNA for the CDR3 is TGTGCCAGCAGCGTTTCGGGGGGGAATCAGCCCCAGCATTTT. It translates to CASSVSGGNQPQHF.

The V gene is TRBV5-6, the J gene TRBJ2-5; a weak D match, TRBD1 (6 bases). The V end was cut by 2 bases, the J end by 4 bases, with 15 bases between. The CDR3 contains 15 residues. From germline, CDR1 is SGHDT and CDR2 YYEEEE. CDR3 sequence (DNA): TGTGCCAGCAGCTTCGGTGGGGGCGGTGGAGAGACCCAGTACTTC. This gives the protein CASSFGGGGGETQYF.

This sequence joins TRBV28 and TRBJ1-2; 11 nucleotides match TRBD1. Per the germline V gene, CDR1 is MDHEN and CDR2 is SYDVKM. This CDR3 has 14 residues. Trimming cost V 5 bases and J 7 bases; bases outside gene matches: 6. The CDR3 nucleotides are TGTGCCAGCAGTCCGGGACAGGGGGTATTTGGCTACACCTTC. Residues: CASSPGQGVFGYTF.

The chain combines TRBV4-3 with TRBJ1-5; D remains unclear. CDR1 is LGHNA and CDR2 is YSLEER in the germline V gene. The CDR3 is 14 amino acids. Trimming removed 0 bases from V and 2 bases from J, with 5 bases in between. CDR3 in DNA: TGCGCCAGCAGCCAAGACCGGGGCAATCAGCCCCAGCATTTT. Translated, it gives CASSQDRGNQPQHF.

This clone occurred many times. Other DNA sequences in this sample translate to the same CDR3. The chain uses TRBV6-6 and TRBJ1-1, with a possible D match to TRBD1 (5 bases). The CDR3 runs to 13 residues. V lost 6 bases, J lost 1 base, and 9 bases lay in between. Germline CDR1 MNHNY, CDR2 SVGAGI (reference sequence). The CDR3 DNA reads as TGTGCCAGCAGCGACGGACAGAACACTGAAGCTTTCTTT. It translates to CASSDGQNTEAFF.

CDR3 amino acids: CASRTLVYDSKVNTGELFF. The CDR3 DNA is TGTGCCAGCAGAACCCTGGTATACGACAGCAAAGTGAACACCGGGGAGCTGTTTTTT. The V call is TRBV11-2, the J call TRBJ2-2; D perhaps matches TRBD1 (5 bases). Looked up from germline, CDR1 is SGHAT and CDR2 is FQNNGV. V was cut by 6 bases and J by 1 base, with 24 bases left in between. The CDR3 has 19 residues.

The chain's CDR3 is CASSRTGRLNQPQHF. The DNA of the CDR3 is TGTGCCAGTAGCAGAACCGGGAGGTTAAATCAGCCCCAGCATTTT. The rearrangement uses TRBV19 and TRBJ1-5; D unclear. The CDR3 is 15 residues long. The V gene lost 6 bases and the J gene lost 4 bases, with 16 bases spanning the gap. Germline loops: CDR1 LNHDA, CDR2 SQIVND (reference sequence).

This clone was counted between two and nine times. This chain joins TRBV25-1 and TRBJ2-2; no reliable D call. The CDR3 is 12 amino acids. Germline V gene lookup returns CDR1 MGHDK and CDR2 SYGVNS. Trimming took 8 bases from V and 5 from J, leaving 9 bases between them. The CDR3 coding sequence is TGTGCCAGCTCGGTGTTAACCGGGGAGCTGTTTTTT. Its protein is CASSVLTGELFF.

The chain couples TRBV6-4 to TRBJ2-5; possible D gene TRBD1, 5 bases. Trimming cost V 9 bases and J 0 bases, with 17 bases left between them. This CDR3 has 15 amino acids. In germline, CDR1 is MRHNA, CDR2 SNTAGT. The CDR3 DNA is TGTGCCAGTCACAGGCCGGTAAACAACCAAGAGACCCAGTACTTC. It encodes CASHRPVNNQETQYF.

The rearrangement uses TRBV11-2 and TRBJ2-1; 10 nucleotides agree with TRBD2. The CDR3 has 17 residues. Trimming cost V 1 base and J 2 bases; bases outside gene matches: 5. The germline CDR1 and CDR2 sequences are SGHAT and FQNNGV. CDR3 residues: CASSLGSSGSPYNEQFF. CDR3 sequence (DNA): TGTGCCAGCAGCTTAGGGTCTAGCGGGAGCCCCTACAATGAGCAGTTCTTC.

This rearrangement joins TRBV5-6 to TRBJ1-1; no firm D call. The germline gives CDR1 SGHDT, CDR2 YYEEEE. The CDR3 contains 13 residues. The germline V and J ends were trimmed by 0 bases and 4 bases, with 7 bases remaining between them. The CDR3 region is CASSLVEGTEAFF. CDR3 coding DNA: TGTGCCAGCAGCTTGGTTGAGGGCACTGAAGCTTTCTTT.

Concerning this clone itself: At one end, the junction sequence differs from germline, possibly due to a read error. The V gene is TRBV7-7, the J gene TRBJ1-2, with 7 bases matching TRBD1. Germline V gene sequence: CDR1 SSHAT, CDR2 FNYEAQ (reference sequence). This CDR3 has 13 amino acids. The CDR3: CASSPPTGAGYTF. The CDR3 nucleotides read TGTGCTAGCAGCCCCCCCACAGGGGCCGGCTACACCTTC.

CDR3 DNA: TGTGCCAGCAGCCCTTATCGACAGGGCATATCCGAGCAGTACTTC. Encoded protein: CASSPYRQGISEQYF. The chain recombines TRBV28 with TRBJ2-7; 7 bases match TRBD1. The CDR3 is 15 amino acids. Germline assignment: CDR1 MDHEN and CDR2 SYDVKM. The ends lost 6 bases at V and 6 bases at J; junction bases unmatched: 14.

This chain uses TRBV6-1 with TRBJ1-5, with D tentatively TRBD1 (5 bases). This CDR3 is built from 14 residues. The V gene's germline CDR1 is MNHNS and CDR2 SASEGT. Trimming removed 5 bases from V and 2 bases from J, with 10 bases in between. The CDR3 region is CASSWGPGNQPQHF. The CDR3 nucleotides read TGTGCCAGCAGTTGGGGCCCGGGCAATCAGCCCCAGCATTTT.

CDR3 DNA: TGCAGCGTTGAAGTCCCCCCTTATGGCTACACCTTC. It encodes CSVEVPPYGYTF. V gene TRBV29-1 combines with J gene TRBJ1-2; D uncertain. Germline assignment: CDR1 SQVTM and CDR2 ANQGSEA. With 1 base removed from V and 5 bases from J, the gap between germline ends came to 8 bases. The length of the CDR3 is 12 residues.

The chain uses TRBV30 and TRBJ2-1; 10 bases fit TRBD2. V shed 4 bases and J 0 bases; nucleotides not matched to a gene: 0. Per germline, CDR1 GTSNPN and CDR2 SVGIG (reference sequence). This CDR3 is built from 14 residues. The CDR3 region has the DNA TGTGCCTGGACTAGCGGGAGCTCCTACAATGAGCAGTTCTTC. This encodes CAWTSGSSYNEQFF.

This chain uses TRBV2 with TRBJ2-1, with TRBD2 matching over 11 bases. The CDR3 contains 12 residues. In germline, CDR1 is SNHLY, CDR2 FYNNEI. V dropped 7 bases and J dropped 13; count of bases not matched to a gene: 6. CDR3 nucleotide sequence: TGTGCCAGCAAAGTTAGCGGGAGGGTCCAGTTCTTC. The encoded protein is CASKVSGRVQFF.